These T cell receptor beta chains were read from a single sample in a study of OX40 agonist ivuxolimab in advanced cancers. This table comes from immunoSEQ multiplex PCR, and its TCRdb copy is limited to in-frame clones, with some not included. The sample consists of 40,000 or so clones, 88% of them appearing once. This specimen was CD4+ or CD8+ T cells sorted from blood, taken in a trial of the OX40 agonist ivuxolimab. The receptors originated from an adult with an advanced solid tumor such as melanoma, head and neck, liver or kidney cancer. Each CDR3 is given with its conserved first and last residue. The order of the fields is CDR3 DNA, CDR3 protein, J gene, D gene, clone size, V gene. The D gene is left open where the match is weak. Size is stated for part of the rows, as once, few or many counts, or as a class when the clone is expanded.

TGCGCCAGCAGCCAAGATTATTCCCGCACCTTC CASSQDYSRTF TRBJ1-2 . few TRBV4-1
TGTGCCAGTAGTATAGCCGACAGCCGCTCTGGGGCCAACGTCCTGACTTTC CASSIADSRSGANVLTF TRBJ2-6 . . TRBV19
TGTGCCAGCAGTGAAGCGCGGGTTGGAACAGCCTATGGCTACACCTTC CASSEARVGTAYGYTF TRBJ1-2 . . TRBV6-1
TGTGCCACCAGCACCACGGGAAATTCACCCCTCCACTTT CATSTTGNSPLHF TRBJ1-6 . once TRBV15
TGCAGCGCCCAAGGACAGGGGATTCGTGAGACCCAGTACTTC CSAQGQGIRETQYF TRBJ2-5 TRBD1 . TRBV29-1
TGTGCCAGCAGCTTGAGTCGTGGCAACCCCGGGGAGCTGTTTTTT CASSLSRGNPGELFF TRBJ2-2 . . TRBV7-9
TGTGCCAGCACCGTCGGTGTCATCTACGAGCAGTACTTC CASTVGVIYEQYF TRBJ2-7 . . TRBV6-1
TGCGCCAGCAGCCCTTCTTGGGTCCTCTATGGCTACACCTTC CASSPSWVLYGYTF TRBJ1-2 . . TRBV10-2
TGTGCCAGCTCACCGACGGGGTTCACAGATACGCAGTATTTT CASSPTGFTDTQYF TRBJ2-3 . . TRBV18
TGTGCCAGCAGTGCCCGGGGGGAGGGATCGCAGCCCCAGCATTTT CASSARGEGSQPQHF TRBJ1-5 . . TRBV25-1
TGTGCCAGCAATTATCCGTCAGGGGGTTCACCCCTCCACTTT CASNYPSGGSPLHF TRBJ1-6 TRBD1 . TRBV6-6
TGCGCCAGCAGCCAAGATCCTCTAAATGAGCAGTTCTTC CASSQDPLNEQFF TRBJ2-1 . . TRBV4-1
TGTGCCAGCAGCCCACGGGGGGGGACAGATCACTCTGGAAACACCATATATTTT CASSPRGGTDHSGNTIYF TRBJ1-3 TRBD1 . TRBV28
TGTGCCAGCAGCCCTACCGACGGGAGCTCCTACGAGCAGTACTTC CASSPTDGSSYEQYF TRBJ2-7 . few TRBV11-2
TGCGCCAGCAGCCAAGAGTCCGGGCTAGCCCACGAGCAGTACTTC CASSQESGLAHEQYF TRBJ2-7 . . TRBV4-1
TGTGCCAGCAGTCCCTTCGGGGCCCGGAGGACCCAGTACTTC CASSPFGARRTQYF TRBJ2-5 . . TRBV27
TGCGCCAGCAGCTTCTTACAGGGCGATAGGGGCTACACCTTC CASSFLQGDRGYTF TRBJ1-2 . . TRBV5-1
TGTGCTAGTGGTCCGACAACAGGGAACTATGGCTACACCTTC CASGPTTGNYGYTF TRBJ1-2 . once TRBV12-5
TGTGCCAGCAGCACCGCAGGTCGGGCCAATAATGAGCAGTTCTTC CASSTAGRANNEQFF TRBJ2-1 . . TRBV7-9
TGTGCCAGCAGCTTAGATGGTAGCGGGGGTTCCTACAATGAGCAGTTCTTC CASSLDGSGGSYNEQFF TRBJ2-1 TRBD2 . TRBV7-2
TGTGCCAGCAGTTTAAGTCGCTACAATGAGCAGTTCTTC CASSLSRYNEQFF TRBJ2-1 . few TRBV27
TGTGCCACTACACGAGACAGGGGACGCAATCAGCCCCAGCATTTT CATTRDRGRNQPQHF TRBJ1-5 TRBD1 . TRBV15
TGTGCCAGCAGCTCTCTATCCCCCACCTCTGGGGCCAACGTCCTGACTTTC CASSSLSPTSGANVLTF TRBJ2-6 . . TRBV7-6
TGTGCCAGCAGTTACCGGGAACGTTCTAATCTGTTTTTT CASSYRERSNLFF TRBJ2-2 . . TRBV6-5
TGTGCCAGCAGCTTAGGAAGAGGGCAGGAGACCTACGAGCAGTACTTC CASSLGRGQETYEQYF TRBJ2-7 . . TRBV7-9
TGTGCCAGCAGTTTCAATCCTCTAGCCAAAAACATTCAGTACTTC CASSFNPLAKNIQYF TRBJ2-4 . . TRBV27
TGTGCCAGCAGGAGGGGGGGCTACGAGCAGTACTTC CASRRGGYEQYF TRBJ2-7 . . TRBV6-1
TGTGCCAGCAGCCAAGATCGAGTGGGAGATAGCAATCAGCCCCAGCATTTT CASSQDRVGDSNQPQHF TRBJ1-5 . once TRBV4-2
TGTGCCAGCAGTTGGTCTGGAAACACCATATATTTT CASSWSGNTIYF TRBJ1-3 . . TRBV28
TGCAGCGTTGAAGATCAGGTCGGGAGGGCCAGGATATCAGATACGCAGTATTTT CSVEDQVGRARISDTQYF TRBJ2-3 TRBD2 . TRBV29-1
TGTGCCAGCAGTTTATTTGTTTCGGTGACAGGTTCCCCAGGGGAGACCCAGTACTTC CASSLFVSVTGSPGETQYF TRBJ2-5 . . TRBV27
TGTGCCAGCCGGGACTTGGAATACGAGCAGTACTTC CASRDLEYEQYF TRBJ2-7 . medium-sized TRBV27
TGCGCCAGCAGCTTGGAGCCGACAGGGGTCCTCGCAGATACGCAGTATTTT CASSLEPTGVLADTQYF TRBJ2-3 TRBD1 once TRBV5-1
TGTGCCATCAGTGAGTCGACAGGGGCCTACGAGCAGTACTTC CAISESTGAYEQYF TRBJ2-7 TRBD1 . TRBV10-3
TGTGCCAGCAGTGAGTGGGGACAGGGAGGTGGCTACACCTTC CASSEWGQGGGYTF TRBJ1-2 TRBD1 . TRBV25-1
TGTGCCAGCAGTTACCACAGGGACACTGAAGCTTTCTTT CASSYHRDTEAFF TRBJ1-1 . . TRBV6-6
TGTGCCAGCAGCGTAGGGACAGGGCCCAAAAACATTCAGTACTTC CASSVGTGPKNIQYF TRBJ2-4 TRBD1 . TRBV9
TGCGCCAGCAGCCTGGGAGGACAGGGGGCGAACTATGGCTACACCTTC CASSLGGQGANYGYTF TRBJ1-2 TRBD1 . TRBV4-1
TGTGCCAGCGGGCCCCCGGCGGGGGGAGATACGCAGTATTTT CASGPPAGGDTQYF TRBJ2-3 TRBD2 . TRBV6-5
TGTGCCAGTAGCACAGGGGCGAACACTGAAGCTTTCTTT CASSTGANTEAFF TRBJ1-1 TRBD1 . TRBV19
TGTGCCAGCAGCTCCGGACAGGGGCGGGAGTACTTC CASSSGQGREYF TRBJ2-7 TRBD1 . TRBV7-8
TGTGCCAGCAGCCCCAGGGGAGACGGTCACAATGAGCAGTTCTTC CASSPRGDGHNEQFF TRBJ2-1 . . TRBV6-4
TGTGCCAGCAGCCCTCTAACCCTAAGGCCTTTTTATGGCTACACCTTC CASSPLTLRPFYGYTF TRBJ1-2 . . TRBV14
TGTGCCAGCAGCTTTGAGAACACCATATATTTT CASSFENTIYF TRBJ1-3 . . TRBV7-9
TGTGCCAGCAGCTTGAATCCGGGACAGGGACTTAATCAGCCCCAGCATTTT CASSLNPGQGLNQPQHF TRBJ1-5 TRBD1 . TRBV5-5
TGTGCCAGCAGCTTAGCGGGGGGTTCCCTCTACGAGCAGTACTTC CASSLAGGSLYEQYF TRBJ2-7 . . TRBV7-2
TGTGCCAGCAGTCTGAGGGGGGGTCTCGACGAGCAGTACTTC CASSLRGGLDEQYF TRBJ2-7 . . TRBV6-5
TGTGCCAGCAGCGGGGACTCCCACCACCTAACTTCCTATGGCTACACCTTC CASSGDSHHLTSYGYTF TRBJ1-2 . . TRBV5-6
TGTGCCAGCAGCCCGGAGCCACGCAGGAGCAGCTCTGGAAACACCATATATTTT CASSPEPRRSSSGNTIYF TRBJ1-3 . . TRBV7-2
TGTGCCACCACTCGCCCTGGGGATAATTCACCCCTCCACTTT CATTRPGDNSPLHF TRBJ1-6 . . TRBV6-1
TGTGCCAGCAGTGCGGGACAGACCCTCTACGAGCAGTACTTC CASSAGQTLYEQYF TRBJ2-7 . few TRBV6-5
TGTGCCAGCAGTCCAATAGGGGGACACGATAACTATGGCTACACCTTC CASSPIGGHDNYGYTF TRBJ1-2 . . TRBV27
TGTGCCAGTAGTATAAGCAGTTTCAACTACGAGCAGTACTTC CASSISSFNYEQYF TRBJ2-7 . once TRBV19